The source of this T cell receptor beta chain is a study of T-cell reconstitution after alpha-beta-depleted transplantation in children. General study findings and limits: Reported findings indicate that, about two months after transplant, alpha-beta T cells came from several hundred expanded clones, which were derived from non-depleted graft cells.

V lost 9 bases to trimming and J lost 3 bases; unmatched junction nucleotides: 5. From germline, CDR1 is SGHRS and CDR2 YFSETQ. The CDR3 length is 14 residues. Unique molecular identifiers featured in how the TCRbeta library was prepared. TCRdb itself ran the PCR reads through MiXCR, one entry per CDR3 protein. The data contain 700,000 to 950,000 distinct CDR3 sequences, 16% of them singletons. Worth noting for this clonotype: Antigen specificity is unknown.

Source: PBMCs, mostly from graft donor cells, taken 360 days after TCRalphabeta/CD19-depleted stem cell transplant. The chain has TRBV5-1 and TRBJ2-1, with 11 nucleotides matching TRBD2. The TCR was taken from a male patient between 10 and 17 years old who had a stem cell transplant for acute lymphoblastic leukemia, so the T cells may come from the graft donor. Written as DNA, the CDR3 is TGCGCCACTATGACTAGCGGGAACTACAATGAGCAGTTCTTC. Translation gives CATMTSGNYNEQFF.